This T cell receptor (beta chain) was observed in a study of T cell responses to AZD1222 COVID-19 vaccine. The study's findings and limits: Close to half of spike-specific TCRs reportedly recognize unmutated variant regions. There were mostly white British donors and more females than males, and clonal diversity was possibly underestimated. Baseline testing showed seropositivity in only six or seven AZD1222 recipients.

It was second doses at about 4 or about 12 weeks that were pooled. Profiled with immunoSEQ multiplex PCR; TCRdb holds only in-frame clones, not every one. The sample includes 150,000 to 200,000 clones, roughly 91% of them seen just once. CDR1 and CDR2 (germline): SGHRS, YFSETQ. V lost 3 bases to trimming and J lost 3 bases, with 8 bases between them. CDR3 length: 13 amino acids. In regard to this clone: Antigen specificity is unknown.

Sequencing was performed on peripheral blood, taken 28 days after the second AZD1222 dose. This sequence originates from an adult who received the AZD1222 COVID-19 vaccine. The chain employs TRBV5-1 and TRBJ2-3; D unresolved. The CDR3 bases are TGCGCCAGCAGCTCTACCTTGACAGATACGCAGTATTTT. Protein: CASSSTLTDTQYF.